A selection of T cell receptor beta chains follows, all from one sample in a study of blood T cell repertoires in COVID-19. The table came from immunoSEQ multiplex PCR; TCRdb's copy has only in-frame clones and leaves some out. The table includes about 230,000 clones, approximately 83% detected once. The sample was peripheral blood. The receptor set was obtained from a woman aged 45-65 years with acute or convalescent COVID-19. The CDR3 runs from the conserved cysteine through the conserved F or W. D genes are given only for firm matches. Clone size is shown for a subset of rows, as once, few, many or a class of expanded clone.

clone_size	v_call	d_call	j_call	cdr3_nt	cdr3_aa
.	TRBV5-5	.	TRBJ2-3	TGTGCCAGCAGCTTGGCGGATACGCAGTATTTT	CASSLADTQYF
.	TRBV11-2	TRBD2	TRBJ2-5	TGTGCCAGCAGCTCATCCGGACTAGCGGAAGAGACCCAGTACTTC	CASSSSGLAEETQYF
.	TRBV3-1/TRBV3-2	.	TRBJ1-6	TGTGCCAGCAGCCCCAATCGACAGAATTCACCCCTCCACTTT	CASSPNRQNSPLHF
.	TRBV7-8	TRBD2	TRBJ2-1	TGTGCCAGCAGCTATAGACCGGGACTAGCGGGAGTTGGCCACAATGAGCAGTTCTTC	CASSYRPGLAGVGHNEQFF
.	TRBV4-1	TRBD2	TRBJ2-4	TGCGCCAGCAGCCAAGAAATAACTAGCGGGAGGGCCGTGGCCAAAAACATTCAGTACTTC	CASSQEITSGRAVAKNIQYF
.	TRBV27	TRBD2	TRBJ2-1	TGTGCCAGCAGAAAAGCGGGAAAAAATGAGCAGTTCTTC	CASRKAGKNEQFF
few	TRBV7-9	.	TRBJ2-7	TGTGCCAGCAGCTTGATCGCGAGCTCCTACGAGCAGTACTTC	CASSLIASSYEQYF
.	TRBV7-6	TRBD1	TRBJ1-2	TGTGCCAGCAGCCCACGACAGGGACCTAACTATGGCTACACCTTC	CASSPRQGPNYGYTF
.	TRBV7-8	TRBD1	TRBJ2-7	TGTGCCAGCAGCTTAGAAAGACAGGGGGGCTTACGCGAGCAGTACTTC	CASSLERQGGLREQYF
.	TRBV6-2/TRBV6-3	TRBD1	TRBJ1-1	TGTGCCGGCAGTTACCTCTATGGACAGGGCGAATCTGGGGACACTGAAGCTTTCTTT	CAGSYLYGQGESGDTEAFF
.	TRBV6-9	.	TRBJ1-5	TGTGCCAGCAGTCCCGACGGGAGGGTTAGCAATCAGCCCCAGCATTTT	CASSPDGRVSNQPQHF
.	TRBV4-1	TRBD2	TRBJ2-1	TGCGCCAGCAGCCGCGGGGGTAACTACAATGAGCAGTTCTTC	CASSRGGNYNEQFF
.	TRBV3-1/TRBV3-2	.	TRBJ1-1	TGTGCCAGCAGCTCCGGGGAGGGGTACACTGAAGCTTTCTTT	CASSSGEGYTEAFF
few	TRBV10-3	TRBD1	TRBJ2-7	TGTGCCATCAGTGAGTCGGTTCAGGGGGCAAAGCAGTACTTC	CAISESVQGAKQYF
.	TRBV12-5	.	TRBJ2-3	TGTGCTAGTGGTTTGGGGGCAGAAGGTGCAGATACGCAGTATTTT	CASGLGAEGADTQYF
.	TRBV20-1	TRBD1	TRBJ1-1	TGCAGTGCCAGGACAGGGAAAGCTTTCTTT	CSARTGKAFF
.	TRBV28	.	TRBJ1-2	TGTGCCAGCAGTGGCCGTCCGTATGGCTACACCTTC	CASSGRPYGYTF
.	TRBV29-1	.	TRBJ1-4	TGCAGCGTTGTGCTCGGCAGGGGAAATGAAAAACTGTTTTTT	CSVVLGRGNEKLFF
.	TRBV28	.	TRBJ2-7	TGTGCCAGCAGTTTACAGGCCGTCGGGCAGTACTTC	CASSLQAVGQYF
few	TRBV19	.	TRBJ2-1	TGTGCCAGTAAAGGGGTCAACCAGGGTGAGCAGTTCTTC	CASKGVNQGEQFF
.	TRBV4-2	TRBD2	TRBJ2-2	TGTGCCAGCAGCATTAGCGGGGGGAACGCCGGGGAGCTGTTTTTT	CASSISGGNAGELFF
.	TRBV28	.	TRBJ1-5	TGTGCCAGCAGTTTATCCCTCGGGATTGGCAATCAGCCCCAGCATTTT	CASSLSLGIGNQPQHF
few	TRBV7-9	.	TRBJ1-2	TGTGCCAGCAGCTTAGACGGCAGGTCGAAAAATGGCTACACCTTC	CASSLDGRSKNGYTF
.	TRBV7-9	TRBD1	TRBJ1-1	TGTGCCAGCAGCACGCAACAGGGGGGCACTGAAGCTTTCTTT	CASSTQQGGTEAFF
.	TRBV21-1	.	TRBJ1-2	TGTGCCAGCAGCTCGGGAGAGTTC	CASSSGEF
.	TRBV7-6	.	TRBJ1-4	TGTGCCAGCAGCTTAGGTGGGCGTGAAAAACTGTTTTTT	CASSLGGREKLFF
.	TRBV7-9	.	TRBJ1-1	TGTGCCAGCTCCCAGGGGCTCGGCACTGAAGCTTTCTTT	CASSQGLGTEAFF
once	TRBV2	.	TRBJ2-1	TGTGCCAGCAGACCCTCGTCTGACCTCCCGGGAAATGAGCAGTTCTTC	CASRPSSDLPGNEQFF
.	TRBV2	.	TRBJ1-1	TGTGCCAATCAACGCGGGGAGAACACTGAAGCTTTCTTT	CANQRGENTEAFF
.	TRBV7-2	.	TRBJ2-7	TGTGCCAGCAGCCTCAATCGTGGGAGCCTGGTAAGCGAGCAGTACTTC	CASSLNRGSLVSEQYF
.	TRBV10-3	TRBD2	TRBJ2-7	TGTGCCATCAGTGGGACTAGCGGGAGCTCCTACGAGCAGTACTTC	CAISGTSGSSYEQYF
few	TRBV9	TRBD2	TRBJ2-3	TGTGCCAGCAGCGTAGCGGGGGGGCAGGCAATGGGCACAGATACGCAGTATTTT	CASSVAGGQAMGTDTQYF
.	TRBV3-1/TRBV3-2	.	TRBJ2-3	TGTGCCAGCAGCCGAGCCAGGGTGCGCACAGATACGCAGTATTTT	CASSRARVRTDTQYF
.	TRBV29-1	TRBD2	TRBJ2-1	TGCAGCGTTCGAACTAGCGAGATTGAGCAGTTCTTC	CSVRTSEIEQFF
.	TRBV7-2	.	TRBJ1-6	TGTGCCAGCAGCTCCCGGAGGGGTCTAGGTTCACCCCTCCACTTT	CASSSRRGLGSPLHF
.	TRBV5-4	.	TRBJ2-1	TGTGCCAGCAGCTTGATGTTAGCGGACGGCGATGAGCAGTTCTTC	CASSLMLADGDEQFF
.	TRBV4-3	TRBD2	TRBJ2-5	TGCGCCAGCAGCCAAGAACCGGGACTAGCGGGGGGGTACTTCCAAGAGACCCAGTACTTC	CASSQEPGLAGGYFQETQYF
.	TRBV3-1/TRBV3-2	TRBD1	TRBJ2-7	TGTGCCAGCAGCCAGCCTAAAAGATCCGGGACAGACTCCTACGAGCAGTACTTC	CASSQPKRSGTDSYEQYF
.	TRBV4-2	.	TRBJ1-1	TGTGCCAGCAGCCAAGATCTCCCCGGGAACACTGAAGCTTTCTTT	CASSQDLPGNTEAFF
few	TRBV7-9	.	TRBJ2-7	TGTGCCAGCAGCTTAGTGGGCAGCTCCTACGAGCAGTACTTC	CASSLVGSSYEQYF
.	TRBV7-9	TRBD2	TRBJ2-1	TGTGCCAGCAGCCCTGGGACTAGCGGGAGTGATGAGCAGTTCTTC	CASSPGTSGSDEQFF
few	TRBV2	TRBD1	TRBJ2-7	TGTGCCAGCGGGGGCGGACAGGGGGTTGGCGAGCAGTACTTC	CASGGGQGVGEQYF
.	TRBV19	TRBD1	TRBJ2-1	TGTGCCAGTAGTATCGAGGGACAGCCTTACAATGAGCAGTTCTTC	CASSIEGQPYNEQFF
.	TRBV11-2	TRBD1	TRBJ1-2	TGTGCCAGCAGCTTAGGCGACAGGGCCTATGGCTACACCTTC	CASSLGDRAYGYTF
few	TRBV7-9	TRBD2	TRBJ2-3	TGTGCCACCGGACTAGAGGGGTCCACAGATACGCAGTATTTT	CATGLEGSTDTQYF
.	TRBV24-1	TRBD1	TRBJ2-7	TGTGCCACCAGTGATTCAGGGGGCCTCTCCTACGAGCAGTACTTC	CATSDSGGLSYEQYF
.	TRBV3-1/TRBV3-2	.	TRBJ2-3	TGTGCCAGCAGCACCCGAAGGCTAGTGGTCGGCACAGATACGCAGTATTTT	CASSTRRLVVGTDTQYF
.	TRBV7-2	.	TRBJ1-5	TGTGCCAGCAGCCGGGGGGACGACAGCGACCAGCCCCAGCATTTT	CASSRGDDSDQPQHF
.	TRBV3-1/TRBV3-2	TRBD1	TRBJ1-4	TGTGCCAGCAGCCTTTCCAGGGGGAATGAAAAACTGTTTTTT	CASSLSRGNEKLFF
.	TRBV18	TRBD1	TRBJ2-5	TGTGCCAGCTCACCAGAAACCGGGACAGGGCAAGAGACCCAGTACTTC	CASSPETGTGQETQYF
.	TRBV27	TRBD1	TRBJ1-4	TGTGCCAGCAGTTCCGGGACAGGCCCAGGAAAACTGTTTTTT	CASSSGTGPGKLFF